In its sample, the clone carrying this T cell receptor beta chain was seen once. Methods used by the authors: It was from reference gene primer amplification that nucleated cell counts were estimated. Repertoires were generated with immunoSEQ multiplex PCR, while TCRdb's copy carries only in-frame clones and drops some. That table supplies the V and J calls and clone size; D and trimming were determined from the DNA. The sample has roughly 150,000 clones, approximately 81% seen once. This specimen comes from a study of blood T cell repertoires in COVID-19. Overall study: COVID-19 samples collected from the United States, Italy and Spain covered acute and convalescent phases. PBMCs, B-cell-depleted T cells, or T cells provided the cDNA or gDNA that made up the material.

Looked up from germline, CDR1 is KGHSH and CDR2 is LQKENI. CDR3 length: 16 amino acids. J was trimmed by 7 bases and V by 3 bases; bases with no gene match: 9. Sequenced sample: peripheral blood. This chain links TRBV18 with TRBJ2-1, with 10 bases identical to TRBD2. The receptor's source is a woman of 80 years or more with active or convalescent COVID-19. CDR3 DNA: TGTGCCAGCTCACCTGGGCTAGCGGGAGCAGTTAATGAGCAGTTCTTC. It is translated as CASSPGLAGAVNEQFF.